A selection of T cell receptor beta chains follows, all from one sample in a study of beta chain features in type 1 diabetes. Assay: immunoSEQ multiplex PCR; the TCRdb copy retains only in-frame clones and omits some. The sample lists hundreds of thousands of clones, around an eighth seen once, with approximately 0.022% in the top ten. Sequencing was performed on naive CD4+ T cells from blood. These receptor sequences come from a man between 18 and 35 years old with type 1 diabetes. Both conserved end residues are part of each CDR3. A D gene is named only where the DNA matches it firmly. The size entry is marked missing in some rows and otherwise reads once, few, many or a size class.

d_call: NA
j_call: TRBJ1-1
v_call: TRBV18
clone_size: NA
cdr3_aa: CASSPTGADTEAFF
cdr3_nt: TGTGCCAGCTCACCGACGGGCGCAGACACTGAAGCTTTCTTT

d_call: NA
j_call: TRBJ1-5
v_call: TRBV6-5
clone_size: NA
cdr3_aa: CASSYSNGGDQPQHF
cdr3_nt: TGTGCCAGCAGTTACTCGAATGGCGGGGATCAGCCCCAGCATTTT

d_call: TRBD1
j_call: TRBJ2-3
v_call: TRBV30
clone_size: NA
cdr3_aa: CAWRRSGTGTGTQYF
cdr3_nt: TGTGCCTGGAGGAGGTCCGGGACAGGGACGGGTACGCAGTATTTT

d_call: NA
j_call: TRBJ2-7
v_call: TRBV6-6
clone_size: few
cdr3_aa: CASSYSWEQYF
cdr3_nt: TGTGCCAGCAGTTACTCTTGGGAGCAGTACTTC

d_call: NA
j_call: TRBJ1-5
v_call: TRBV30
clone_size: NA
cdr3_aa: CAWSVKGDQPQHF
cdr3_nt: TGTGCCTGGAGTGTCAAGGGTGATCAGCCCCAGCATTTT

d_call: TRBD1
j_call: TRBJ1-6
v_call: TRBV19
clone_size: NA
cdr3_aa: CASSIDFLATGDTPLHF
cdr3_nt: TGTGCCAGTAGTATAGATTTCCTTGCGACAGGGGATACACCCCTCCACTTT

d_call: TRBD1
j_call: TRBJ2-7
v_call: TRBV30
clone_size: few
cdr3_aa: CAWTTGTTYEQYF
cdr3_nt: TGTGCCTGGACGACAGGGACCACCTACGAGCAGTACTTC

d_call: TRBD1
j_call: TRBJ2-3
v_call: TRBV5-1
clone_size: few
cdr3_aa: CASSPQGATDTQYF
cdr3_nt: TGCGCCAGCAGCCCCCAGGGGGCTACAGATACGCAGTATTTT

d_call: NA
j_call: TRBJ2-7
v_call: TRBV30
clone_size: NA
cdr3_aa: CACLAEAYEQYF
cdr3_nt: TGTGCCTGCTTGGCAGAGGCCTACGAGCAGTACTTC

d_call: NA
j_call: TRBJ2-5
v_call: TRBV7-9
clone_size: few
cdr3_aa: CASSTPDFYQETQYF
cdr3_nt: TGTGCCAGCAGCACCCCGGACTTCTATCAAGAGACCCAGTACTTC

d_call: TRBD1
j_call: TRBJ1-3
v_call: TRBV13
clone_size: many
cdr3_aa: CASSTTPDRAGNTIYF
cdr3_nt: TGTGCCAGCAGCACAACACCGGACAGGGCTGGAAACACCATATATTTT

d_call: NA
j_call: TRBJ1-1
v_call: TRBV2
clone_size: NA
cdr3_aa: CASREGPRDTEAFF
cdr3_nt: TGTGCCAGCCGGGAGGGGCCCAGGGACACTGAAGCTTTCTTT

d_call: NA
j_call: TRBJ2-5
v_call: TRBV6-5
clone_size: NA
cdr3_aa: CASSKQRETQYF
cdr3_nt: TGTGCCAGCAGTAAGCAAAGGGAGACCCAGTACTTC

d_call: NA
j_call: TRBJ1-2
v_call: TRBV30
clone_size: NA
cdr3_aa: CAWSPQRIYGYTF
cdr3_nt: TGTGCCTGGAGCCCCCAGAGAATCTATGGCTACACCTTC

d_call: TRBD1
j_call: TRBJ1-6
v_call: TRBV27
clone_size: NA
cdr3_aa: CASSPGTVPSSYNSPLHF
cdr3_nt: TGTGCCAGCAGCCCCGGGACAGTCCCTAGCTCCTATAATTCACCCCTCCACTTT